The entry below gives a single TCR beta chain sequence along with its context. This sample is drawn from a study of shared clonotypes between healthy human individuals. Profiling relied on immunoSEQ multiplex PCR, and the TCRdb table lists in-frame clones only, not all of them. The sample consists of approximately 2.4 million clones, roughly 95% of them appearing once. The germline gives CDR1 ENHRY, CDR2 SYGVKD. The CDR3 totals 15 residues. Between the trimmed V and J ends, which lost 0 bases and 4 bases, there was a span of 10 bases. The specimen sequenced was naive CD4+ T cells sorted from blood. Subset defined: CD45RA+ positively selected. The sequence derives from a man younger than 35 in good health. The chain combines TRBV10-3 with TRBJ1-3; no reliable D call. CDR3 in amino acids: CAISESQVLGNTIYF. The CDR3 bases are TGTGCCATCAGTGAGTCTCAGGTTCTAGGAAACACCATATATTTT.